This TCR beta chain was identified in a study of identical twins. CDR1 KGHDR and CDR2 SFDVKD come from the germline V gene. V lost 0 bases and J lost 1, with 10 bases in between. The CDR3 runs to 16 residues. Comment on this clonotype: Its antigen is as yet unknown.

TCRdb analysed the 5' RACE reads with MiXCR anew, one entry per CDR3 protein. The sample includes more than 400,000 distinct CDR3 sequences, roughly 15% of them seen just once. Notes on the study in general: Invariant MAIT and iNKT cells could partly confound zero-insertion analyses. Models underestimated TCR alpha sharing (out-of-frame) in monozygotic twins.

Healthy Caucasians, and only they, were the donors. These records were also assigned to another study, of yellow fever vaccine responses in identical twins. This second report adds: On the reported evidence, twins' vaccine T cell responses seemed partly convergent and partly personalized.

The sample comprised CD4+ T cells sorted from blood. This receptor was taken from a woman under 30 in good health. V is TRBV24-1 and J is TRBJ2-3; D may match TRBD1 or TRBD2 (5 bases each). This CDR3 reads CATSDLKGTGTDTQYF. CDR3 bases: TGTGCCACCAGTGATTTGAAGGGGACGGGCACAGATACGCAGTATTTT.